This TCR beta chain came from a study of cytomegalovirus exposure and HLA in healthy donors. In the study overall: T cells numbering about 200 million yielded some 120 million unique TCR beta sequences in an earlier analysis. Study-level findings and limits: In vitro confirmation showed three CMV-associated chains to be CMV antigen specific. For most TCR beta V segments, an earlier analysis put the productive rate at about 90% or about 30% of the time.

Concerning this clone itself: Its antigen is as yet unknown.

This CDR3 is 17 amino acids long. The germline V gene has CDR1 PRHDT and CDR2 FYEKMQ (reference sequence). Trimming cost V 3 bases and J 0 bases, with 16 bases left between them. PCR primers comprised 60 Vbeta and 13 Jbeta primers. The data were produced by immunoSEQ multiplex PCR, yet TCRdb's version contains in-frame clones alone and is incomplete. The table records about 110,000 clones, 65% to 90% of them present only once. This chain links TRBV13 with TRBJ2-3; possible D gene TRBD1, 6 bases. What was sequenced was PBMCs. This clonotype was obtained from a man aged 25 to 40 in good health and CMV-seropositive. The DNA for the CDR3 is TGTGCCAGCAGCTTCACACCGGGCAGGGGTAGCACAGATACGCAGTATTTT. Translating gives CASSFTPGRGSTDTQYF.